The T cell receptor (beta chain) under discussion was sequenced for a study of T cell repertoires in cytomegalovirus infection. Study-level information: Public signatures in TCR beta pointed to CMV infection and matching HLA type.

The germline V gene encodes CDR1 SGHRS and CDR2 YFSETQ. The CDR3 is 16 amino acids. V dropped 0 bases and J dropped 3 bases, with 14 bases sitting between them. MiXCR, run by TCRdb on the reads, gives a single entry per CDR3 protein. The table has fewer than 350,000 distinct CDR3 sequences, roughly 17% seen once. The clonotype was recovered from a human donor in good health (CMV status not recorded). Some clones in this sample may be carry-over from other donors' samples. The sample comprised PBMCs. The V gene is TRBV5-1, the J gene TRBJ2-3; no definite D call. For the CDR3, the DNA is TGCGCCAGCAGCTTGGAGGAAGGGTCATTAACAGATACGCAGTATTTT. Encoded protein: CASSLEEGSLTDTQYF.